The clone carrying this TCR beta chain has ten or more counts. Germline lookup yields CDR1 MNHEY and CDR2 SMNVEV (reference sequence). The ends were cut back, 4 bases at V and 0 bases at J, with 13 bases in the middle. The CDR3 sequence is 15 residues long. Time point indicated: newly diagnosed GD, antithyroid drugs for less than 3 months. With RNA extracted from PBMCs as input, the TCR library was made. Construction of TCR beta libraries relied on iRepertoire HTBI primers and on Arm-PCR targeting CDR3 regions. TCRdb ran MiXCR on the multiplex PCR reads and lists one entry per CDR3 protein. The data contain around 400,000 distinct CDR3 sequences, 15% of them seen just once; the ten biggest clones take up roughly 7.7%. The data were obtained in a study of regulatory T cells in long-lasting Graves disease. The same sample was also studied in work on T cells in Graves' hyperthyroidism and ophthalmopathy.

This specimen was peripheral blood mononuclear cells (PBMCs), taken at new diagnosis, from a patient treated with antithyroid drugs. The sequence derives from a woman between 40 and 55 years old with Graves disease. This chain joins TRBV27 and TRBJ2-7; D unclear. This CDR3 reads CASSSLEFFSYEQYF. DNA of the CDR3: TGTGCCAGCAGTTCATTAGAATTCTTCTCCTACGAGCAGTACTTC.